This T cell receptor (beta chain) was observed in a study of blood T cells in healthy people across ages. Study background: About one barcoded beta molecule was captured per two T cells (by template switching). Overall study results and limits: Per million T cells, TCR beta diversity dropped roughly linearly as age increased. For the donors, CMV status was unknown and possibly confounded expanded clonotype changes.

CDR1 is SGHDT, CDR2 YYEEEE, per germline. Trimming removed 2 bases from V and 3 bases from J, with 9 bases in between. The CDR3 is 14 amino acids. With respect to this clonotype: The antigen is unknown.

Primed by a sample-barcoded 5' primer and a J-beta primer mix, a second PCR proceeded for 7 to 11 cycles. Via MiXCR, TCRdb re-called the 5' RACE reads, giving one row per CDR3 protein. This table has almost 1 million distinct CDR3 sequences, about 51% appearing once. Per sample, extraction of total RNA gave at least 6 micrograms in every case. The rearrangement joins TRBV5-6 to TRBJ2-1; no clear D. Material for sequencing was blood. The TCR was taken from a woman in her sixties in good health. The CDR3 DNA sequence: TGTGCCAGCAGCTTTAAGTCAGACTACAATGAGCAGTTCTTC. Protein: CASSFKSDYNEQFF.